Following are 20 T cell receptor beta chains from one sample sequenced in a study of blood T cell repertoires in COVID-19. The assay was immunoSEQ multiplex PCR, and TCRdb's table has in-frame clones only and misses some. This repertoire shows 300,000 to 350,000 clones, over 80% found once; its top ten account for less than 6.5%. Sequenced sample: PBMCs or T cells enriched from blood (not recorded which). The source is a young man who had recovered from COVID-19.

V and J are TRBV2 and TRBJ2-7, with 8 bases aligning to TRBD2. Germline CDR1 and CDR2: SNHLY and FYNNEI. Trimming cost V 6 bases and J 3 bases; bases outside gene matches: 7. CDR3 length equals 14 residues. For the CDR3, the DNA is TGTGCCAGCAGGCCGGGGGGGGAAAACTACGAGCAGTACTTC. It is translated as CASRPGGENYEQYF. The full variable domain, with the rest looked up from reference TRBV2 and TRBJ2-7, is EPEVTQTPSHQVTQMGQEVILRCVPISNHLYFYWYRQILGQKVEFLVSFYNNEISEKSEIFDDQFSVERPDGSNFTLKIRSTKLEDSAMYFCASRPGGENYEQYFGPGTRLTVT.

The chain links TRBV5-1 to TRBJ1-2; 8 bases align to TRBD1. This CDR3 comprises 14 residues. CDR1 is SGHRS, CDR2 YFSETQ, per germline. The junction had 6 bases not matched to a gene; V was cut back by 4 bases and J by 4 bases. DNA for the CDR3: TGCGCCAGCAGCCCATTAGGACAGGGCTATGGCTACACCTTC. It encodes CASSPLGQGYGYTF.

DNA for the CDR3: TGTGCCAGCACGTCGGAGAGCCCCAATGAGCAGTTCTTC. It yields the protein CASTSESPNEQFF. The genes are TRBV27 and TRBJ2-1; D gene ambiguous. The length of the CDR3 is 13 residues. The V end lost 7 bases, the J end lost 6 bases, and 13 bases lay between the germline ends. Germline assignment: CDR1 MNHEY and CDR2 SMNVEV (reference sequence).

V and J are TRBV9 and TRBJ2-1; 9 bases fit TRBD1. Germline-derived CDR1 and CDR2 are SGDLS and YYNGEE. V gave up 3 bases and J gave up 3 bases; unmatched junction bases: 16. The CDR3 is 19 residues long. The CDR3 bases are TGTGCCAGCAGCGACCGGGACAGGGAAACTCGGTGGTACTACAATGAGCAGTTCTTC. Protein sequence: CASSDRDRETRWYYNEQFF.

The rearrangement joins TRBV7-8 to TRBJ2-7; D is perhaps TRBD2 (6 bases). V was cut by 4 bases and J by 2 bases, with 15 bases left in between. Germline CDR1 is SGHVS and CDR2 is FQNEAQ. CDR3 length equals 15 residues. This CDR3 reads CASSSPGTPPYEQYF. The CDR3 DNA reads TGTGCCAGCAGCTCGCCCGGGACTCCCCCCTACGAGCAGTACTTC.

The rearrangement joins TRBV5-1 to TRBJ2-3, with TRBD2 matching 10 bases. Germline CDR1 is SGHRS and CDR2 is YFSETQ. This CDR3 is built from 15 residues. V shed 7 bases and J 3 bases; nucleotides not matched to a gene: 8. CDR3 in amino acids: CASLAGGLATDTQYF. In nucleotides, the CDR3 is TGCGCCAGCCTCGCAGGGGGACTAGCGACAGATACGCAGTATTTT. The full variable domain, completed using reference TRBV5-1 and TRBJ2-3, is KAGVTQTPRYLIKTRGQQVTLSCSPISGHRSVSWYQQTPGQGLQFLFEYFSETQRNKGNFPGRFSGRQFSNSRSEMNVSTLELGDSALYLCASLAGGLATDTQYFGPGTRLTVL.

This clone was recorded once. The rearrangement uses TRBV5-1 and TRBJ1-3, with 8 bases lining up with TRBD1. Trimming took 4 bases from V and 2 from J; bases not matched to a gene: 8. This CDR3 is built from 16 residues. Germline V gene data show CDR1 as SGHRS and CDR2 as YFSETQ. CDR3 sequence reads: CASSTQGGHAGNTIYF. The CDR3 DNA is TGCGCCAGCAGCACACAGGGGGGCCATGCTGGAAACACCATATATTTT.

V usage is TRBV5-6 and J usage is TRBJ2-5; 10 nucleotides match TRBD2. The CDR3 runs to 15 residues. Unmatched junction bases numbered 3, after V lost 2 bases and J lost 2 bases. Germline values: CDR1 SGHDT, CDR2 YYEEEE. The CDR3 sequence: CASSLVAGGQETQYF. DNA of the CDR3: TGTGCCAGCAGCTTAGTAGCGGGGGGTCAAGAGACCCAGTACTTC.

This clone has a single count. This chain connects TRBV30 to TRBJ1-2, with a tentative D call TRBD1 (6 bases). This CDR3 spans 14 amino acids. CDR1 is GTSNPN, CDR2 SVGIG, per germline (reference sequence). The V gene lost 3 bases and the J gene lost 8 bases, with 19 bases spanning the gap. The CDR3 is CAWRKGRDNWGYTF. The CDR3 bases are TGTGCCTGGAGGAAGGGACGGGACAACTGGGGCTACACCTTC.

The DNA of the CDR3 is TGTGCCAGCAGCTTCGGGCAGGGAAGGATTAGTGGTTCACCCCTCCACTTT. Translated: CASSFGQGRISGSPLHF. The rearrangement links TRBV7-8 to TRBJ1-6; TRBD1 might be the D (5 bases). Looked up from germline, CDR1 is SGHVS and CDR2 is FQNEAQ. Trimming removed 3 bases from V and 9 bases from J, with 21 bases in between. This CDR3 region has 17 residues.

The sample holds a few counts of this clone. V and J are TRBV5-1 and TRBJ2-2; 8 bases are shared with TRBD2. Trimming took 5 bases from V and 4 from J; bases not matched to a gene: 10. The CDR3 loop spans 16 amino acids. The germline V gene encodes CDR1 SGHRS and CDR2 YFSETQ. Written as DNA, the CDR3 is TGCGCCAGCAGAACATTGGTAACTAGCGGCACCGGGGAGCTGTTTTTT. It is translated as CASRTLVTSGTGELFF. The variable domain in full, with the rest retrieved from reference TRBV5-1 and TRBJ2-2, is KAGVTQTPRYLIKTRGQQVTLSCSPISGHRSVSWYQQTPGQGLQFLFEYFSETQRNKGNFPGRFSGRQFSNSRSEMNVSTLELGDSALYLCASRTLVTSGTGELFFGEGSRLTVL.

This chain joins TRBV5-1 and TRBJ2-3; 12 nucleotides line up with TRBD2. This CDR3 spans 15 amino acids. With V trimmed by 4 bases and J by 5 bases, 5 bases remained unmatched. Germline V CDR1 and CDR2: SGHRS, YFSETQ. The CDR3 loop reads CASSRGLAGRDTQYF. DNA for the CDR3: TGCGCCAGCAGCCGCGGACTAGCGGGGAGAGATACGCAGTATTTT.

With respect to this clone: In the same sample, other DNA sequences code for this CDR3. V gene TRBV6-5 combines with J gene TRBJ1-5; 9 nucleotides line up with TRBD1. The CDR3 covers 15 residues. Per germline, CDR1 MNHEY and CDR2 SVGAGI. V was pared by 4 bases and J by 3 bases, with 4 bases of the junction left unmatched. This CDR3 is CASSSTGGSNQPQHF. CDR3 DNA: TGTGCCAGCAGTTCAACAGGGGGCTCCAATCAGCCCCAGCATTTT.

The chain employs TRBV9 and TRBJ2-1; tentatively, D is TRBD2 (7 bases). CDR1 is SGDLS, CDR2 YYNGEE, per germline. The CDR3 totals 16 residues. V lost 1 base and J 3 bases, leaving 14 bases between the germline ends. The CDR3 spells CASSVSTGGGYNEQFF. CDR3 in DNA: TGTGCCAGCAGCGTATCGACGGGGGGCGGCTACAATGAGCAGTTCTTC.

The chain employs TRBV6-5 and TRBJ1-5; tentative D call: TRBD1 (6 bases). V was cut by 6 bases and J by 3 bases, with 9 bases left in between. The V gene's germline CDR1 is MNHEY and CDR2 SVGAGI. The CDR3 is made up of 13 amino acids. CDR3 residues: CASRRQANQPQHF. In DNA form, the CDR3 reads TGTGCCAGCAGAAGACAGGCCAATCAGCCCCAGCATTTT.

The CDR3 nucleotides read TGTGCCAGCAGCCAAGTCCATGGCGGGGTGGGCGCCAAAAACATTCAGTACTTC. It specifies CASSQVHGGVGAKNIQYF. This chain uses TRBV4-2 with TRBJ2-4; a possible D gene is TRBD2 (6 bases). Trimming took off 1 base at V and 1 base at J, with 17 bases between the two ends. The CDR3 length is 18 residues. Germline lookup yields CDR1 LGHNA and CDR2 YNFKEQ.

The V call is TRBV28, the J call TRBJ2-7; 7 bases fit TRBD1. After removal of 6 bases from V and 2 bases from J, the junction contained 10 bases not matched to a gene. Germline assignment: CDR1 MDHEN and CDR2 SYDVKM. CDR3 length equals 15 residues. CDR3 region: CASSPRQGTTYEQYF. The DNA for the CDR3 is TGTGCCAGCAGCCCTCGACAGGGAACAACCTACGAGCAGTACTTC.

The sample holds one count of this clone. The chain has TRBV5-1 and TRBJ2-3; 7 nucleotides align to TRBD2. Germline values: CDR1 SGHRS, CDR2 YFSETQ. This CDR3 region has 15 residues. The ends lost 4 bases at V and 0 bases at J; junction bases unmatched: 5. CDR3: CASSLMGGSTDTQYF. CDR3 coding DNA: TGCGCCAGCAGCCTGATGGGGGGGAGCACAGATACGCAGTATTTT.

For this clone: The same CDR3 arises from other DNA sequences in this sample as well. The chain couples TRBV27 to TRBJ1-3; D perhaps matches TRBD1 (6 bases). There are 13 residues in the CDR3. Germline CDR1 and CDR2: MNHEY and SMNVEV (reference sequence). Trimming removed 5 bases from V and 2 bases from J, with 7 bases in between. This CDR3 reads CASSPGAGNTIYF. In DNA form, the CDR3 reads TGTGCCAGCAGTCCAGGGGCTGGAAACACCATATATTTT.

This rearrangement joins TRBV13 to TRBJ2-2; 10 bases agree with TRBD2. The trim removed 0 bases at V and 4 bases at J, leaving 5 bases unmatched. This CDR3 comprises 17 residues. Germline V gene sequence: CDR1 PRHDT, CDR2 FYEKMQ (reference sequence). The CDR3 here is CASSLGFGLAVTGELFF. DNA of the CDR3: TGTGCCAGCAGCTTAGGATTTGGACTAGCGGTCACCGGGGAGCTGTTTTTT.